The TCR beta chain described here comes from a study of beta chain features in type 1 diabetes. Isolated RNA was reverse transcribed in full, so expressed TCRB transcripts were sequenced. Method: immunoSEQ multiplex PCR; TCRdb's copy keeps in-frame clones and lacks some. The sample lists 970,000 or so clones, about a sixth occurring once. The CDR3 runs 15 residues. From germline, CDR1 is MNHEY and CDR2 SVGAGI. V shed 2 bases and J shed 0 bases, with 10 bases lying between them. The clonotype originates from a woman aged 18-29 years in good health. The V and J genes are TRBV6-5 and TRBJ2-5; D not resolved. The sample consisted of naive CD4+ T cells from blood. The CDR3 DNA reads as TGTGCCAGCAGTTACCCCGCCCAGGACCAAGAGACCCAGTACTTC. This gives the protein CASSYPAQDQETQYF.